These T cell receptor beta chains were read from a single sample in a study of lymphopenia after photon versus proton radiotherapy. Measured with immunoSEQ multiplex PCR; TCRdb has only the in-frame clones, and not every one. The sample holds some 27,000 clones, around nine tenths seen once. The starting material was peripheral blood, obtained from a patient treated with proton-based radiotherapy. These TCRs come from a woman aged 60 to 75 with cholangiocarcinoma. Some clones in this sample may be carry-over from other donors' samples. Both conserved end residues are part of each CDR3. D genes are given only for firm matches. Clone size, where shown, is once, few, many, or a class for clones that have expanded.

j_gene	abundance	d_gene	v_gene	CDR3nt	CDR3aa
TRBJ2-6	NA	NA	TRBV7-9	TGTGCCAGCAGCCGACCTGGGGCCAACGTCCTGACTTTC	CASSRPGANVLTF
TRBJ1-1	NA	NA	TRBV19	TGTGCCAGTAGTATACCGGGACACTTCTCTCGGAACACTGAAGCTTTCTTT	CASSIPGHFSRNTEAFF
TRBJ2-1	NA	TRBD1	TRBV19	TGTGCCAGTAGTATGAGGGACAGGGGTAAGCAGTTCTTC	CASSMRDRGKQFF
TRBJ1-5	NA	NA	TRBV19	TGTGCCAGTAAAGTCCCCGGGGACGGCATCAATCAGCCCCAGCATTTT	CASKVPGDGINQPQHF
TRBJ1-1	NA	TRBD1	TRBV23-1	TGCGCCAGCAGCCCGAAGGACCCGGGACAGGGTATGAACACTGAAGCTTTCTTT	CASSPKDPGQGMNTEAFF
TRBJ2-1	NA	NA	TRBV29-1	TGCAGCGTTGGGGTCGGGAGCTCCTACAATGAGCAGTTCTTC	CSVGVGSSYNEQFF
TRBJ2-7	NA	TRBD1	TRBV29-1	TGCAGCGTTAAAATGCGACAGGGGCCTCTAGAGCAGTACTTC	CSVKMRQGPLEQYF
TRBJ1-1	NA	NA	TRBV5-4	TGTGCCAGCAGCTTGGGGCAAAATACAGGGATTTGGGGGACTGAAGCTTTCTTT	CASSLGQNTGIWGTEAFF
TRBJ1-2	NA	NA	TRBV4-3	TGCGCCAGCAGCCAAGCGGGGAATGGCTACACCTTC	CASSQAGNGYTF
TRBJ2-6	NA	NA	TRBV27	TGTGCCAGCAGAGAGGGGGTCCTAGGTCGCTCTGGGGCCAACGTCCTGACTTTC	CASREGVLGRSGANVLTF
TRBJ1-4	NA	NA	TRBV27	TGTGCCAGCAGTTTTGGACCGACGAGGGACGAAAAACTGTTTTTT	CASSFGPTRDEKLFF
TRBJ1-1	NA	TRBD1	TRBV7-6	TGTGCCAGCAGCTTAGGAACCAGGGGGCGCGGAACTGAAGCTTTCTTT	CASSLGTRGRGTEAFF
TRBJ1-2	NA	NA	TRBV20-1	TGCAGCCACGCGGGCTACACCTTC	CSHAGYTF
TRBJ1-6	NA	NA	TRBV5-1	TGCGCCAGCAGCTTGCAGGACCAGACTAATTCACCCCTCCACTTT	CASSLQDQTNSPLHF
TRBJ1-1	NA	NA	TRBV5-1	TGCGCCAGCAGCTCACAGGGAGTGGGCACTGAAGCTTTCTTT	CASSSQGVGTEAFF
TRBJ2-7	NA	NA	TRBV30	TGTGCCTGGAGTTCGGGGGCTAGGGAGCAGTACTTC	CAWSSGAREQYF
TRBJ2-1	once	TRBD2	TRBV7-2	TGTGCCAGCAGCAAAAAGACTAGCTTAACCTACAATGAGCAGTTCTTC	CASSKKTSLTYNEQFF
TRBJ1-6	NA	TRBD1	TRBV7-9	TGTGCCAGCAGCCCAGAGGGACAGGGGGTCGGCACCTATAATTCACCCCTCCACTTT	CASSPEGQGVGTYNSPLHF
TRBJ1-4	NA	NA	TRBV5-1	TGCGCCAGCACCCTCGACAGTGCAACTAATGAAAAACTGTTTTTT	CASTLDSATNEKLFF
TRBJ1-2	NA	NA	TRBV6-1	TGTGCCAGCAGTGAAGCTCCCTATGGCTACACCTTC	CASSEAPYGYTF
TRBJ2-7	NA	NA	TRBV7-2	TGTGCCAGCAGCTCATATGGGGGGTCAGGGGTCGAACAGTACTTC	CASSSYGGSGVEQYF
TRBJ1-1	once	NA	TRBV6-6	TGTGCCAGCAGTCTCGGGGGGGCTCCTGAAGCTTTCTTT	CASSLGGAPEAFF
TRBJ1-5	NA	TRBD1	TRBV5-1	TGCGCCAGCAGCACCGGGACAGGGGGTCAGCCCCAGCATTTT	CASSTGTGGQPQHF
TRBJ2-7	NA	TRBD2	TRBV6-1	TGTGCCAGCAGTGTCTTTTTGGGACTAGACCACGAGCAGTACTTC	CASSVFLGLDHEQYF
TRBJ1-4	NA	NA	TRBV7-8	TGTGCCAGCAGCTTAGGGGCGGCGCGGGAAAAACTGTTTTTT	CASSLGAAREKLFF
TRBJ2-2	NA	TRBD1	TRBV18	TGTGCCAGCTCACCCCCGGGACAGGGGGCCGGGGAGCTGTTTTTT	CASSPPGQGAGELFF
TRBJ2-7	NA	NA	TRBV30	TGTGCCTGGGAGGACTCGAGCTCCTACGAGCAGTACTTC	CAWEDSSSYEQYF
TRBJ2-2	NA	TRBD2	TRBV11-2	TGTGCCAGCAGCCCCCGGGGGGGCGCGAACACCGGGGAGCTGTTTTTT	CASSPRGGANTGELFF
TRBJ2-7	NA	NA	TRBV5-4	TGTGCCAGCAGCCAACAGGGATTTGGCTACGAGCAGTACTTC	CASSQQGFGYEQYF
TRBJ2-2	NA	TRBD1	TRBV9	TGTGCCAGCAGCGTAGGAGACAGGGGTACTGGCGGGGAGCTGTTTTTT	CASSVGDRGTGGELFF
TRBJ2-3	NA	NA	TRBV7-2	TGTGCCAGCAGCTTAAGGGGACCAAATTGGGAGACGGGCACAGATACGCAGTATTTT	CASSLRGPNWETGTDTQYF
TRBJ1-5	NA	NA	TRBV6-5	TGTGCCAGCAGTTACTCGTCGTTCGGTCAGCCCCAGCATTTT	CASSYSSFGQPQHF
TRBJ2-5	NA	NA	TRBV5-1	TGCGCCAGCAGCTGGGGGCTAGAGACCCAGTACTTC	CASSWGLETQYF
TRBJ1-4	NA	TRBD1	TRBV19	TGTGCCAGTAGTGGGACAGGGGCAAAACTGTTTTTT	CASSGTGAKLFF
TRBJ1-2	NA	TRBD1	TRBV5-1	TGCGCCAGCAGGAACGGGACAGGGTTTTATGGCTACACCTTC	CASRNGTGFYGYTF
TRBJ1-2	NA	NA	TRBV19	TGTGCCAGTAGTACCTACAGGGAAACTAACTATGGCTACACCTTC	CASSTYRETNYGYTF
TRBJ2-3	NA	TRBD1	TRBV29-1	TGCAGCGTTGAGGGTGGGTCGACAGGGTACGTTACGCAGTATTTT	CSVEGGSTGYVTQYF
TRBJ1-1	NA	TRBD1	TRBV19	TGTGCCAGTAGTATTCGACAGGGGAGCCCTGAAGCTTTCTTT	CASSIRQGSPEAFF
TRBJ1-2	NA	TRBD1	TRBV7-2	TGTGCCAGCAGCCCTGGGGCAGGGGGCACTCTCGGGGGCTACACCTTC	CASSPGAGGTLGGYTF
TRBJ2-1	NA	TRBD1	TRBV7-9	TGTGCCAGCAGCTTAGGCCGTCTGCAGATACAGGGGTCAGATGAGCAGTTCTTC	CASSLGRLQIQGSDEQFF